The 14 T cell receptor beta chains reported below all come from one sample, sequenced in a study of lymphopenia after photon versus proton radiotherapy. Produced via immunoSEQ multiplex PCR; TCRdb's table is partial and in-frame only. The data hold more than 25,000 clones, with roughly 87% observed a single time. The starting material was peripheral blood, obtained from a patient treated with photon-based radiotherapy. The origin of the receptors is a man aged 50-59 years with gastric cancer.

The V gene is TRBV7-9, the J gene TRBJ1-5; D is ambiguous. The CDR3 has 14 amino acids. V was cut by 0 bases and J by 10 bases, with 13 bases left in between. Germline CDR1 and CDR2: SEHNR and FQNEAQ (reference sequence). The CDR3 loop reads CASSLARPIAPQHF. The CDR3 DNA reads as TGTGCCAGCAGCTTAGCGCGCCCCATCGCACCCCAGCATTTT. Together with reference TRBV7-9 and TRBJ1-5, the CDR3 gives the full variable domain: DTGVSQNPRHKITKRGQNVTFRCDPISEHNRLYWYRQTLGQGPEFLTYFQNEAQLEKSRLLSDRFSAERPKGSFSTLEIQRTEQGDSAMYLCASSLARPIAPQHFGDGTRLSIL.

This chain uses TRBV19 with TRBJ2-5, with D hard to call. The CDR3 totals 14 residues. The germline V gene has CDR1 LNHDA and CDR2 SQIVND (reference sequence). The V gene lost 7 bases and the J gene lost 5 bases, with 17 bases spanning the gap. CDR3 nucleotide sequence: TGTGCCAGTACCCCAGTGCCGGGCTCCGAGACCCAGTACTTC. Translating it yields CASTPVPGSETQYF.

The rearrangement joins TRBV30 to TRBJ1-1; 7 nucleotides align to TRBD1. In germline, CDR1 is GTSNPN, CDR2 SVGIG (reference sequence). The CDR3 is made up of 14 amino acids. Trimming cost V 0 bases and J 5 bases; bases outside gene matches: 6. CDR3 DNA sequence: TGTGCCTGGAGTGTCCGTGGCAGGGGGACTGAAGCTTTCTTT. Translating it yields CAWSVRGRGTEAFF.

CDR3 sequence reads: CASSPGTGFQETQYF. The CDR3 nucleotides read TGTGCCAGCTCACCCGGGACAGGTTTTCAAGAGACCCAGTACTTC. The V and J genes are TRBV18 and TRBJ2-5, with 8 bases matching TRBD1. The germline V gene encodes CDR1 KGHSH and CDR2 LQKENI. The CDR3 has 15 residues. The V gene end was trimmed by 3 bases and the J gene end by 2 bases; junction bases not matched to a gene: 5.

There are a few counts of this clone. The CDR3 here is CASSFRTGVNTGELFF. The CDR3 bases are TGTGCCAGCAGCTTCAGGACAGGCGTGAACACCGGGGAGCTGTTTTTT. The V call is TRBV5-6, the J call TRBJ2-2, with 7 bases matching TRBD1. The V gene's germline CDR1 is SGHDT and CDR2 YYEEEE. The CDR3 extends over 16 amino acids. V shed 2 bases and J 1 base; nucleotides not matched to a gene: 5.

The rearrangement links TRBV5-4 to TRBJ1-2; 10 bases are shared with TRBD1. This CDR3 has 14 residues. With 7 bases clipped from V and 4 bases from J, the junction kept 7 bases outside the gene matches. Germline loops: CDR1 SGHNT, CDR2 YYREEE (reference sequence). CDR3 loop: CASEEGQGVYGYTF. The DNA of the CDR3 is TGTGCCAGCGAGGAAGGACAGGGGGTCTATGGCTACACCTTC.

V usage is TRBV9 and J usage is TRBJ2-3, with 7 bases matching TRBD2. Germline V lookup: CDR1 SGDLS, CDR2 YYNGEE. This CDR3 region has 13 residues. The V gene end was trimmed by 4 bases and the J gene end by 11 bases; junction bases not matched to a gene: 10. The CDR3 sequence is CASSREPSGEQYF. In nucleotides, the CDR3 is TGTGCCAGCAGCCGAGAACCTAGCGGCGAGCAGTATTTT.

The CDR3 DNA is TGTGCCAGCAGTTTGTCAGGGGGGTACAATGAGCAGTTCTTC. This gives the protein CASSLSGGYNEQFF. The chain links TRBV27 to TRBJ2-1, with D perhaps matching TRBD1 (7 bases). CDR1 and CDR2 from the germline V gene are MNHEY and SMNVEV (reference sequence). V was cut by 3 bases and J by 4 bases, with 10 bases left in between. The CDR3 runs 14 residues.

This clone came up a few times. The CDR3 protein is CASSPAAEAFF. The CDR3 nucleotides read TGTGCCAGCTCACCCGCGGCTGAAGCTTTCTTT. The chain joins TRBV18 to TRBJ1-1, with D unresolved. Germline values: CDR1 KGHSH, CDR2 LQKENI. The CDR3 consists of 11 residues. Trimming pared 3 bases from V and 6 bases from J, leaving 5 bases between.

This chain connects TRBV30 to TRBJ2-1; D is unclear. The V end was cut by 4 bases, the J end by 8 bases, with 15 bases between. The length of the CDR3 is 13 residues. Germline values: CDR1 GTSNPN, CDR2 SVGIG (reference sequence). CDR3 residues: CAWNMKARHEQFF. The CDR3 nucleotides are TGTGCCTGGAATATGAAGGCTAGGCATGAGCAGTTCTTC.

Written as DNA, the CDR3 is TGTGCCAGCTCACCTGCAGCGGGGGACCTATACAATGAGCAGTTCTTC. Its protein product is CASSPAAGDLYNEQFF. The chain employs TRBV18 and TRBJ2-1; 8 bases agree with TRBD2. Germline V lookup: CDR1 KGHSH, CDR2 LQKENI. With 3 bases clipped from V and 4 bases from J, the junction kept 8 bases outside the gene matches. The CDR3 consists of 16 residues.

The V and J genes are TRBV10-3 and TRBJ2-5; the D gene is possibly TRBD1 (5 bases). CDR1 is ENHRY, CDR2 SYGVKD, per germline. Trimming stripped 8 bases from V and 4 bases from J, with 14 bases between. This CDR3 contains 13 residues. In DNA form, the CDR3 reads TGTGCCATCCAGGGTTCGGCTGGAGAGACCCAGTACTTC. As protein: CAIQGSAGETQYF.

V gene TRBV7-6 combines with J gene TRBJ2-7; D is ambiguous. Trimming shortened V by 1 base and J by 2 bases, and 9 bases separated the two germline ends. Per germline, CDR1 SGHVS and CDR2 FNYEAQ. The CDR3 is 14 residues long. The DNA for the CDR3 is TGTGCCAGCAGCTTAGAAAGGCAGCCCTACGAGCAGTACTTC. It is translated as CASSLERQPYEQYF.

This chain uses TRBV5-5 with TRBJ1-1; unclear D gene. In germline, CDR1 is SGHKS, CDR2 YYEKEE (reference sequence). The CDR3 covers 13 residues. V was trimmed by 0 bases and J by 0 bases, leaving 3 bases between them. CDR3 DNA sequence: TGTGCCAGCAGCTTGGTAGTGAACACTGAAGCTTTCTTT. It encodes CASSLVVNTEAFF.